This T cell receptor beta chain is from a study of long-term antiretroviral therapy in people with HIV. The CDR3 covers 14 residues. Germline V CDR1 and CDR2: SGHNT, YENEEA. The germline V and J ends were trimmed by 5 bases and 3 bases, with 14 bases remaining between them. In the United States, treatment was given to all participants with HIV. In the case of this clone: Its specificity is unknown.

Sequencing relied on immunoSEQ assay v3.0, run at survey level. Clones were sequenced by immunoSEQ multiplex PCR, and TCRdb holds only the in-frame ones, with some missing. The table has roughly 38,000 clones, 65% to 90% seen once. Regarding the study as a whole: Diversity increased after ART yet remained lower than in transplant donor controls.

The receptor was derived from a man between 18 and 35 years old with HIV. Sequenced here: unsorted PBMCs, sampled 0.3 years after starting antiretroviral therapy. The chain joins TRBV11-3 to TRBJ2-7; D is perhaps TRBD1 or TRBD2 (5 bases each). The CDR3 DNA is TGTGCCAGCAGCCCGCCCGGGGCAAGCTACGAGCAGTACTTC. Amino acid sequence: CASSPPGASYEQYF.